Below, one TCR beta chain is given with its context. Its antigen is as yet unknown. This specimen comes from a study of T cell responses to AZD1222 COVID-19 vaccine. Sequenced by immunoSEQ multiplex PCR; TCRdb stores in-frame clones only, minus some. The table includes 90,000 to 120,000 clones, over 80% detected once. Study outcomes and limitations: Donors were largely white British and mainly female; clonal diversity was possibly underestimated. Spike-specific TCR breadth and depth both grew after two AZD1222 doses. Reports say nearly half of spike-specific TCRs go after unmutated variant regions.

Both about-4-week and about-12-week second-dose recipients were combined. This TCR was recovered from an adult who received the AZD1222 COVID-19 vaccine. This sample comprised peripheral blood, obtained 28 days after the second AZD1222 dose.

CDR3 coding DNA: TGCGCCAGCAGTCAACTCGTACGGATTCAGTGCAATCAGCCCCAGCATTTT. It is translated as CASSQLVRIQCNQPQHF. J is TRBJ1-5 and V is TRBV23-1; D gene uncertain. TRBV23-1 is known as an ORF, though its function is uncertain. The V and J ends lost 2 bases and 2 bases respectively, with 16 bases between them. The CDR3 spans 17 residues.